The 22 T cell receptor beta chains listed next were all sequenced from one sample in a study of regulatory T cells in long-lasting Graves disease. The TCR beta library used iRepertoire HTBI primers with Arm-PCR amplification of CDR3. TCRdb analysed the multiplex PCR reads with MiXCR anew, one entry per CDR3 protein. The profile shows under 800,000 distinct CDR3 sequences, under 20% of them singletons. Noted time point: newly diagnosed GD, antithyroid drugs for less than 3 months. Generation of the TCR library employed RNA extracted from PBMCs. The same data also went into a second study, on T cells in Graves' hyperthyroidism and ophthalmopathy.

Sequenced here: peripheral blood mononuclear cells (PBMCs), sampled at new diagnosis, from a patient treated with antithyroid drugs. These receptors all stem from a woman in her 30s with Graves disease.

This clonotype was seen ten or more times. The rearrangement links TRBV6-2 or TRBV6-3 to TRBJ1-6; 8 bases match TRBD1. CDR1 MNHEY and CDR2 SVGEGT come from the germline V gene. Losses at the gene ends were 2 bases for V and 10 bases for J; bases not matched to a gene: 7. The CDR3 runs to 15 residues. This chain's CDR3 is CASSYARQGNSPLHF. The CDR3 DNA sequence: TGTGCCAGCAGTTACGCAAGACAGGGGAACTCACCCCTCCACTTT.

Many counts were recorded for this clonotype. V is TRBV10-3 and J is TRBJ1-2; D perhaps matches TRBD1 (6 bases). The CDR3 length is 12 residues. V lost 4 bases to trimming and J lost 3 bases, with 6 bases between them. The germline V gene encodes CDR1 ENHRY and CDR2 SYGVKD. For the CDR3, the DNA is TGTGCCATCAGTGCAGGGGACTATGGCTACACCTTC. As protein: CAISAGDYGYTF.

This clonotype was picked up a small number of times. The chain employs TRBV29-1 and TRBJ1-2; TRBD1 matches at 7 bases. The V gene's germline CDR1 is SQVTM and CDR2 ANQGSEA. The CDR3 loop spans 12 amino acids. V lost 7 bases to trimming and J lost 8 bases; unmatched junction nucleotides: 10. The CDR3 here is CSARAGQSGYTF. Written as DNA, the CDR3 is TGCAGCGCCCGGGCGGGACAGTCCGGCTACACCTTC.

This clonotype was seen only a few times. The V gene is TRBV27, the J gene TRBJ2-7; D possibly uses TRBD1 or TRBD2 (5 bases each). Germline CDR1 and CDR2: MNHEY and SMNVEV (reference sequence). This CDR3 is built from 13 residues. With 3 bases removed from V and 4 bases from J, the gap between germline ends came to 10 bases. The CDR3 reads CASSFNWGYEQYF. The CDR3 bases are TGTGCCAGCAGTTTTAATTGGGGGTACGAGCAGTACTTC.

This clonotype was detected ten times or more. The J gene is TRBJ1-1, the V gene TRBV28, with a possible D match to TRBD1 (5 bases). Looked up from germline, CDR1 is MDHEN and CDR2 is SYDVKM. This CDR3 has 14 amino acids. Trimming shortened V by 4 bases and J by 0 bases, and 9 bases separated the two germline ends. The CDR3 loop reads CASSSQVMNTEAFF. For the CDR3, the DNA is TGTGCCAGCAGTTCACAGGTTATGAACACTGAAGCTTTCTTT.

This clonotype has ten or more counts. The chain links TRBV29-1 to TRBJ2-3, with 7 bases matching TRBD2. The germline CDR1 and CDR2 sequences are SQVTM and ANQGSEA. Unmatched junction bases numbered 6, after V lost 7 bases and J lost 2 bases. This CDR3 region has 13 residues. CDR3 region: CSGGGGLTDTQYF. The DNA of the CDR3 is TGCAGCGGGGGGGGTGGCCTCACAGATACGCAGTATTTT.

The table lists this clonotype with many counts. This chain uses TRBV6-2 or TRBV6-3 with TRBJ1-1, with D perhaps TRBD1 (5 bases). Germline CDR1 is MNHEY and CDR2 is SVGEGT. V lost 5 bases and J 3 bases, leaving 16 bases between the germline ends. This CDR3 region has 15 residues. CDR3 residues: CASSARGRVDTEAFF. The CDR3 bases are TGTGCCAGCAGTGCGCGGGGCCGGGTGGACACTGAAGCTTTCTTT.

A note on this clonotype: A much larger clone sits a single nucleotide away, making a read error possible. V is TRBV28 and J is TRBJ1-5, with 8 bases that match TRBD1. Per germline, CDR1 MDHEN and CDR2 SYDVKM. The CDR3 is made up of 14 amino acids. With 11 bases clipped from V and 7 bases from J, the junction kept 13 bases outside the gene matches. For the CDR3, the DNA is TGTGCCTGCGGAACCGACAGGGGTGAACAGCCCCAGCATTTT. It is translated as CACGTDRGEQPQHF.

This clonotype was observed at least ten times. The chain carries TRBV15 and TRBJ1-1, with 11 bases that match TRBD1. J was trimmed by 5 bases and V by 8 bases; bases with no gene match: 7. This CDR3 region has 14 residues. CDR1 and CDR2 (germline): LNHNV, YYDKDF (reference sequence). The CDR3 here is CATSWDRGRTEAFF. CDR3 nucleotides: TGTGCCACCTCCTGGGACAGGGGGAGGACTGAAGCTTTCTTT.

This clonotype was seen more than once but under ten times. A much bigger clone sits one base away, suggesting this may be a read error. The DNA is left out, because the CDR3 cannot be placed on it with certainty; the CDR3 is given as TCRdb lists it. The chain joins TRBV2 to TRBJ2-7; TRBD1 is the table's D call, not checked against the DNA. In germline, CDR1 is SNHLY, CDR2 FYNNEI. The CDR3 length is 14 residues, termini included. This chain's CDR3 is CASRWGQGNNEQCF.

This clonotype was found a few times. CDR3 sequence reads: CASSLLRAHEQYF. DNA of the CDR3: TGTGCCAGCAGTTTGTTACGGGCCCACGAGCAGTACTTC. The V and J genes are TRBV6-2 or TRBV6-3 and TRBJ2-7; unclear D gene. Germline assignment: CDR1 MNHEY and CDR2 SVGEGT. V gave up 4 bases and J gave up 5 bases, with 12 bases separating them. The CDR3 is 13 amino acids.

This clonotype has just a few counts. This CDR3 is CASSIRPDTGELFF. In DNA form, the CDR3 reads TGTGCCAGTAGTATTCGTCCAGACACCGGGGAGCTGTTTTTT. This sequence joins TRBV19 and TRBJ2-2; no clear D. This CDR3 contains 14 residues. V lost 3 bases and J 3 bases, leaving 8 bases between the germline ends. Germline assignment: CDR1 LNHDA and CDR2 SQIVND (reference sequence).

In this sample, this clonotype turned up a few times. The CDR3 spells CASSYSTSGKPGELFF. The CDR3 bases are TGTGCCAGCAGTTACTCGACTAGCGGAAAACCCGGGGAGCTGTTTTTT. The chain carries TRBV6-2 or TRBV6-3 and TRBJ2-2; 9 bases agree with TRBD2. Trimming removed 0 bases from V and 6 bases from J; junction bases left unmatched: 5. Germline CDR1 MNHEY, CDR2 SVGEGT. The CDR3 runs to 16 residues.

This clonotype has ten or more counts. The chain is built from TRBV6-2 or TRBV6-3 and TRBJ1-1; D not resolved. CDR3 length equals 13 residues. Germline CDR1 is MNHEY and CDR2 is SVGEGT. With 3 bases removed from V and 5 bases from J, the gap between germline ends came to 10 bases. The CDR3, as DNA: TGTGCCAGCAGTTATGGGCTAAGGACTGAAGCTTTCTTT. This translates into CASSYGLRTEAFF.

Points on this clonotype: This may arise from a read error, as a much more abundant clone is one base away. The chain employs TRBV6-2 or TRBV6-3 and TRBJ2-5; no reliable D call. Germline loops: CDR1 MNHEY, CDR2 SVGEGT. This CDR3 spans 13 amino acids. V lost 10 bases and J 5 bases, leaving 17 bases between the germline ends. Here the CDR3 DNA reads TGTGCCAACACCAAACACCTCAGGGAGACCCAGTACTTC. Amino acid sequence: CANTKHLRETQYF.

Many counts were recorded for this clonotype. The gene calls are TRBV5-1 and TRBJ1-4, with 9 bases fitting TRBD1. The CDR3 runs to 15 residues. V trimming: 4 bases; J trimming: 4 bases; junction bases outside the gene matches: 5. Germline V gene sequence: CDR1 SGHRS, CDR2 YFSETQ. Here the CDR3 DNA reads TGCGCCAGCAGCCCCGGGACAGGGAGTAATGAAAAACTGTTTTTT. The encoded protein is CASSPGTGSNEKLFF.

This clonotype was observed a handful of times. This chain uses TRBV5-1 with TRBJ2-5, with TRBD2 as a possible D gene (6 bases). V lost 4 bases, J lost 5 bases, and 21 bases lay in between. CDR1 and CDR2 (germline): SGHRS, YFSETQ. This CDR3 is built from 16 residues. The CDR3 is CASSPSGGMDIETQYF. In DNA, the CDR3 is TGCGCCAGCAGCCCCTCGGGCGGGATGGACATCGAGACCCAGTACTTC.

This clonotype has just a few counts. The chain employs TRBV20-1 and TRBJ2-7; 10 positions agree with TRBD1. Trimming took 1 base from V and 3 from J; bases not matched to a gene: 6. The germline V gene has CDR1 DFQATT and CDR2 SNEGSKA (reference sequence). The CDR3 is made up of 15 amino acids. This CDR3 reads CSARGPDRGIYEQYF. CDR3 DNA sequence: TGCAGTGCTAGAGGTCCGGACAGGGGGATCTACGAGCAGTACTTC.

At least ten counts were recorded for this clonotype. The CDR3 nucleotides are TGTGCCAGTAGAGAAGGGATGCAATCACCCCTCCACTTT. Translation gives CASREGMQSPLHF. The V gene is TRBV19, the J gene TRBJ1-6, with D unresolved. CDR3 length equals 13 residues. Germline V gene data show CDR1 as LNHDA and CDR2 as SQIVND (reference sequence). Trimming pared 6 bases from V and 10 bases from J, leaving 13 bases between.

This clonotype has just a few counts. This sequence joins TRBV19 and TRBJ1-2; 7 bases map to TRBD1. There are 13 residues in the CDR3. The V and J ends lost 3 bases and 6 bases, in that order; junction bases with no gene match: 4. Germline CDR1 is LNHDA and CDR2 is SQIVND (reference sequence). CDR3 nucleotides: TGTGCCAGTAGTATCGACAGGGAGGATGGCTACACCTTC. Its protein product is CASSIDREDGYTF.

This clonotype was seen only a few times. The chain uses TRBV9 and TRBJ1-5; D remains ambiguous. Trimming left V 3 bases short and J 0 bases short, with 7 bases between. This CDR3 region has 14 residues. Germline V lookup: CDR1 SGDLS, CDR2 YYNGEE. CDR3 protein: CASSDGNSNQPQHF. The CDR3 DNA reads as TGTGCCAGCAGCGATGGCAATAGCAATCAGCCCCAGCATTTT. The whole variable domain, filled in from reference TRBV9 and TRBJ1-5, reads DSGVTQTPKHLITATGQRVTLRCSPRSGDLSVYWYQQSLDQGLQFLIQYYNGEERAKGNILERFSAQQFPDLHSELNLSSLELGDSALYFCASSDGNSNQPQHFGDGTRLSIL.

The chain has TRBV2 and TRBJ1-6; 8 bases are shared with TRBD1. CDR1 is SNHLY and CDR2 is FYNNEI in the germline V gene. There are 14 residues in the CDR3. Germline trimming cut 6 bases from V and 9 bases from J; bases unmatched to any gene: 7. DNA of the CDR3: TGTGCCAGCAGCGCGGGACAGGCAACTTCACCCCTCCACTTT. Its translation is CASSAGQATSPLHF.